These T cell receptor beta chains were read from a single sample in a study of blood T cells in healthy people across ages. TCRdb used MiXCR to reprocess the 5' RACE reads, holding one entry per CDR3 protein. The repertoire holds about 670,000 distinct CDR3 sequences, with 52% as singletons. Sequenced material: blood. The receptors originated from a woman of 80 years or more in good health. Both conserved end residues are part of each CDR3. D genes are given only for firm matches. Clone size, where shown, is once, few, many, or a class for clones that have expanded.

TRBJ1-5,NA,TRBV29-1,NA,TGCAGCGTTGCTACAGGGACCGGCTCTAATCAGCCCCAGCATTTT,CSVATGTGSNQPQHF
TRBJ1-5,NA,TRBV29-1,NA,TGCAGCGTTGGTTCAGGGAATAATCAGCCCCAGCATTTT,CSVGSGNNQPQHF
TRBJ2-3,many,TRBV29-1,TRBD1,TGCAGCTCCGGGACAGACACAGATACGCAGTATTTT,CSSGTDTDTQYF
TRBJ1-4,NA,TRBV7-2,NA,TGTGCCAGCAGCTTAGGAACGGGATTTAATGAAAAACTGTTTTTT,CASSLGTGFNEKLFF
TRBJ2-1,NA,TRBV27,TRBD2,TGTGCCAGCAGTCCCGCGGGAGGTTCGACGGATGAGCAGTTCTTC,CASSPAGGSTDEQFF
TRBJ2-3,NA,TRBV12-3/TRBV12-4,TRBD1,TGTGCCTGCACTTCAGGGGGAAAAGCCGGTCCACCAGATACGCAGTATTTT,CACTSGGKAGPPDTQYF
TRBJ2-5,many,TRBV5-1,TRBD2,TGCGCCAGCAGCTTGGAACCTAGCGGGGGAGAGACCCAGTACTTC,CASSLEPSGGETQYF
TRBJ1-1,few,TRBV7-9,TRBD1,TGTGCCAGCAGCTCCGGAACAGGGGGGAACACTGAAGCTTTCTTT,CASSSGTGGNTEAFF
TRBJ2-3,many,TRBV3-1,TRBD2,TGTGCCAGCAGCCAAAACGGGGGGAATACGCAGTATTTT,CASSQNGGNTQYF
TRBJ1-2,few,TRBV9,NA,TGTGCCAGCACTAGGAATGAAAATGGCTACACCTTC,CASTRNENGYTF
TRBJ2-3,few,TRBV21-1,NA,TGTGCCAGCAGCAATGCACAGCACCTGGATACGCAGTATTTT,CASSNAQHLDTQYF
TRBJ2-1,many,TRBV29-1,NA,TGCAGCGCCCTTGGGCCCAACAATGAGCAGTTCTTC,CSALGPNNEQFF
TRBJ2-7,NA,TRBV7-2,TRBD2,TGTGCCAGCAGCTTAGTCTGGGTGGCTAGCGGGAGGAATGAGCAGTACTTC,CASSLVWVASGRNEQYF
TRBJ2-1,few,TRBV24-1,NA,TGTGCCACCAGTGACCCCCTTCTCCGGGCGCAGTTCTTC,CATSDPLLRAQFF
TRBJ1-1,NA,TRBV29-1,TRBD1,TGCAGCGCCTGGGACAGCCTGAACACTGAAGCTTTCTTT,CSAWDSLNTEAFF
TRBJ2-7,few,TRBV10-3,TRBD1,TGTGCCATCAGCGCCGGGACAGGGTCCTACGAGCAGTACTTC,CAISAGTGSYEQYF
TRBJ2-3,many,TRBV5-1,NA,TGCGCCAGCAGCTTGGGGGTTGCCAGAGATACGCAGTATTTT,CASSLGVARDTQYF
TRBJ2-7,many,TRBV6-1,NA,TGTGCCAGCGGACTCTCTAGGTACGAGCAGTACTTC,CASGLSRYEQYF